Sequencing of this TCR beta chain was carried out in a study of OX40 agonist ivuxolimab in advanced cancers. Overall study: Prior therapy, whether anti-PD-1, anti-PD-L1 or anti-CTLA-4, was allowed, and approximately 40% had some. Points from the study as a whole: Low normalized clonal expansion also occurred in some nonresponding patients. On average, a greater number of expanded clones characterised CD8+ T cells relative to CD4+. Partial responders dosed at 0.1-3.0 mg/kg displayed clonal expansion ranking among the lowest.

Repertoires were generated with immunoSEQ multiplex PCR, while TCRdb's copy carries only in-frame clones and drops some. The profile shows some 14,000 clones, 75% to 90% of them singletons. Concerning this clone: Its antigen is currently unknown.

Sequenced material: CD4+ or CD8+ T cells sorted from blood, taken in a trial of the OX40 agonist ivuxolimab. This sequence was found in an adult with an advanced solid tumor such as melanoma, head and neck, liver or kidney cancer.

This chain's CDR3 is CASSPFGTTDTQYF. As DNA, the CDR3 is TGTGCCAGCAGCCCTTTTGGGACCACAGATACGCAGTATTTT. V is TRBV7-3 and J is TRBJ2-3; D tentatively fits TRBD1 or TRBD2 (5 bases each). Germline assignment: CDR1 SGHTA and CDR2 FQGTGA. The CDR3 covers 14 residues. Trimming removed 5 bases from V and 2 bases from J, with 11 bases in between.